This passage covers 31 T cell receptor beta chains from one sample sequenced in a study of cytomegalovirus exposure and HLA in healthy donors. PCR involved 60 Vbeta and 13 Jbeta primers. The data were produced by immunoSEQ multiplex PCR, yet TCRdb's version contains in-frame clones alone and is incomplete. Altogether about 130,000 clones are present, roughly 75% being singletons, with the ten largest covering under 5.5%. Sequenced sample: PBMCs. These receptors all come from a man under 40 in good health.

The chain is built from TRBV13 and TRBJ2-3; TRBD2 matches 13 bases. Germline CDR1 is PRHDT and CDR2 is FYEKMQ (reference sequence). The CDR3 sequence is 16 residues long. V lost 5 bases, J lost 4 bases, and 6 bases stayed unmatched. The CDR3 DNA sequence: TGTGCCAGCAGCCAGCGACTAGCGGGAGGATCAGATACGCAGTATTTT. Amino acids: CASSQRLAGGSDTQYF.

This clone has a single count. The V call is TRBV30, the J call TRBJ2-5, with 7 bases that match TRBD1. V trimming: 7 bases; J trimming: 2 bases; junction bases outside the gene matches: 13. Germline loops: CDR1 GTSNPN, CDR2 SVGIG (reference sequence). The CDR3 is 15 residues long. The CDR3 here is CASFSPTGAQETQYF. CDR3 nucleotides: TGTGCCTCCTTCAGCCCCACAGGGGCTCAAGAGACCCAGTACTTC.

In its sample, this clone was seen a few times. The CDR3 loop reads CASSVEERPFSYEQYF. The CDR3 DNA follows: TGTGCCAGCAGCGTAGAAGAGCGGCCCTTCTCCTACGAGCAGTACTTC. The chain combines TRBV9 with TRBJ2-7, with D perhaps matching TRBD2 (5 bases). Germline V CDR1 and CDR2: SGDLS, YYNGEE. V was trimmed by 0 bases and J by 0 bases, leaving 13 bases between them. The CDR3 has 16 amino acids.

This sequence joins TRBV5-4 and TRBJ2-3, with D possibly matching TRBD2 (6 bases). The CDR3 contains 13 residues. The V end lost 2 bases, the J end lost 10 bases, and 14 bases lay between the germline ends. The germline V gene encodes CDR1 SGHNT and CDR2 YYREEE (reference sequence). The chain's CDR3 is CASSLEGRRAQYF. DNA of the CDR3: TGTGCCAGCAGCTTAGAGGGGCGGAGGGCGCAGTATTTT.

CDR3 bases: TGCGCCAGCAGCTTAATAGCGGGGCAAGAGACCCAGTACTTC. Translating gives CASSLIAGQETQYF. This rearrangement joins TRBV5-1 to TRBJ2-5; 8 bases agree with TRBD2. V shed 2 bases, J shed 2 bases, and the junction held 2 bases outside the gene matches. The CDR3 totals 14 residues. Looked up from germline, CDR1 is SGHRS and CDR2 is YFSETQ.

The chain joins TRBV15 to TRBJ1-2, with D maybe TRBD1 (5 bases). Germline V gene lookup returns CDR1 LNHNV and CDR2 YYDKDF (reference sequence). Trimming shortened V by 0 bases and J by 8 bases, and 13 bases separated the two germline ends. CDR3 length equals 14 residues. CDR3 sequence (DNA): TGTGCCACCAGCAGAGATAGGGGTTACTGGGGCTACACCTTC. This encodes CATSRDRGYWGYTF. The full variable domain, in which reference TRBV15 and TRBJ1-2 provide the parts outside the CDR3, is DAMVIQNPRYQVTQFGKPVTLSCSQTLNHNVMYWYQQKSSQAPKLLFHYYDKDFNNEADTPDNFQSRRPNTSFCFLDIRSPGLGDTAMYLCATSRDRGYWGYTFGSGTRLTVV.

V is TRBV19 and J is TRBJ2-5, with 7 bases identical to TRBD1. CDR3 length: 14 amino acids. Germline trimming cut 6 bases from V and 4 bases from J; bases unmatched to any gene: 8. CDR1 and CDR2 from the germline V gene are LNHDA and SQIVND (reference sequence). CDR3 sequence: CASRLQGRSETQYF. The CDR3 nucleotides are TGTGCCAGTAGGTTACAGGGGCGCTCAGAGACCCAGTACTTC.

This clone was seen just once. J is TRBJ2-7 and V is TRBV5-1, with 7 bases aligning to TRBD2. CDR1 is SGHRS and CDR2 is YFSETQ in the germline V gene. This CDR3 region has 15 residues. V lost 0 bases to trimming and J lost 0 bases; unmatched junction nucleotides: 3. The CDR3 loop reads CASSLGTSSSYEQYF. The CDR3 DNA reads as TGCGCCAGCAGCTTGGGGACTAGTAGCTCCTACGAGCAGTACTTC. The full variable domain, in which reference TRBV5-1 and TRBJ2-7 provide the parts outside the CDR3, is KAGVTQTPRYLIKTRGQQVTLSCSPISGHRSVSWYQQTPGQGLQFLFEYFSETQRNKGNFPGRFSGRQFSNSRSEMNVSTLELGDSALYLCASSLGTSSSYEQYFGPGTRLTVT.

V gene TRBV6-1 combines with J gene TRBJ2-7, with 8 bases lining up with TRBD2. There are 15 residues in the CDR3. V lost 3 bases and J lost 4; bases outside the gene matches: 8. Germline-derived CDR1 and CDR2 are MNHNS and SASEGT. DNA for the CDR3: TGTGCCAGCAGTGAGGGAGCGGGAGCAATGTACGAGCAGTACTTC. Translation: CASSEGAGAMYEQYF.

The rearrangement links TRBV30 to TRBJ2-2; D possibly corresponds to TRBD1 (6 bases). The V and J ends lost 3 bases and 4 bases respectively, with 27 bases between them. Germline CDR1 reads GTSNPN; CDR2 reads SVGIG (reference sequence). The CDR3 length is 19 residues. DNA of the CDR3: TGTGCCTGGAGAGGTTGGGGCAGGGGAACTCGCCGGGGCACCGGGGAGCTGTTTTTT. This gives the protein CAWRGWGRGTRRGTGELFF.

CDR3 in amino acids: CASSQTGLNYEQYF. DNA of the CDR3: TGTGCCAGCAGCCAGACGGGACTTAATTACGAGCAGTACTTC. V gene TRBV11-2 combines with J gene TRBJ2-7, with TRBD2 as a possible D gene (6 bases). V shed 5 bases and J shed 4 bases, with 15 bases lying between them. The length of the CDR3 is 14 residues. Per germline, CDR1 SGHAT and CDR2 FQNNGV.

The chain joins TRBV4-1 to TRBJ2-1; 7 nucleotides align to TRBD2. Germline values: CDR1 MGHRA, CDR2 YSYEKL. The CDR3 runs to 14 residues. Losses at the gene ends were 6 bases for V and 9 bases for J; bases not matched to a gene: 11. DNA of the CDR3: TGCGCCAGCAGTCTAGCGCGGGAGCGGGGTGAGCAGTTCTTC. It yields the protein CASSLARERGEQFF.

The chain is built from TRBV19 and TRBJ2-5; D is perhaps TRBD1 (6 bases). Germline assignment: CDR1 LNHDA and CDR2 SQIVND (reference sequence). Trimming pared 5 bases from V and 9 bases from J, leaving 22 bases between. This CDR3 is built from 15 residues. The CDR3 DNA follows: TGTGCCAGTAGTCTTGGGACCCCAGGGGAACGGGCCCAGTACTTC. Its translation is CASSLGTPGERAQYF.

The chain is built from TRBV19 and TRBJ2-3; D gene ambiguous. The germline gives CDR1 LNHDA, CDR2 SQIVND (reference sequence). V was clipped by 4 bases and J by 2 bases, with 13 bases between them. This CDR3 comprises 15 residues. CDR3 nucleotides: TGTGCCAGTAGTAACCCCGAGGCTAACACAGATACGCAGTATTTT. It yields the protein CASSNPEANTDTQYF.

The CDR3 reads CASSPPGLAGGYFYNEQFF. The DNA of the CDR3 is TGTGCCAGCTCACCTCCGGGACTAGCGGGAGGGTACTTCTACAATGAGCAGTTCTTC. The chain has TRBV18 and TRBJ2-1; the match to TRBD2 covers 16 bases. CDR1 and CDR2 from the germline V gene are KGHSH and LQKENI. The CDR3 extends over 19 amino acids. J lost 3 bases, V lost 3 bases, and 8 bases had no gene match.

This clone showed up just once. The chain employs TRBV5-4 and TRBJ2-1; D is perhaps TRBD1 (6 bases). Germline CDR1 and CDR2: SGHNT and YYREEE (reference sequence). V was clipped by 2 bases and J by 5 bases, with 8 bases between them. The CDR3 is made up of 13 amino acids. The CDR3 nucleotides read TGTGCCAGCAGCTTACAGGGCGACAATGAGCAGTTCTTC. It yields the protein CASSLQGDNEQFF.

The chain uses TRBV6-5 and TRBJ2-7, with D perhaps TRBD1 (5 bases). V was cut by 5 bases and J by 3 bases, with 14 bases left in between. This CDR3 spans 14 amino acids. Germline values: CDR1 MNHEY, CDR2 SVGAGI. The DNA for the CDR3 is TGTGCCAGCAGTCGTGACAGCTTCCGCTACGAGCAGTACTTC. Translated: CASSRDSFRYEQYF.

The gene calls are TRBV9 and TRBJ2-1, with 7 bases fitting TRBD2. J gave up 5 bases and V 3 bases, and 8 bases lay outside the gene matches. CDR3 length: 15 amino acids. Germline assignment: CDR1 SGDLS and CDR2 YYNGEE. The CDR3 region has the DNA TGTGCCAGCAGCGCTCCTAGCGGTATAAACAATGAGCAGTTCTTC. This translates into CASSAPSGINNEQFF.

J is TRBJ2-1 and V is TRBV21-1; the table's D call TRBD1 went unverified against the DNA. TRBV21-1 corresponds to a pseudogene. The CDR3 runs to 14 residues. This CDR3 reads CASSQARGFNEQFF. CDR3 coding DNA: TGTGCCAGCAGCCAAGCGAGGGGGTTCAATGAGCAGTTCTTC.

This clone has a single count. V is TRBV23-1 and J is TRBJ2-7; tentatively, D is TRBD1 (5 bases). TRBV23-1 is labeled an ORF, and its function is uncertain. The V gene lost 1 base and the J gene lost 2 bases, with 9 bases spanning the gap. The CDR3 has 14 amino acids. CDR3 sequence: CASSQYPGPYEQYF. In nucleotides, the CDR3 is TGCGCCAGCAGTCAATACCCAGGGCCCTACGAGCAGTACTTC.

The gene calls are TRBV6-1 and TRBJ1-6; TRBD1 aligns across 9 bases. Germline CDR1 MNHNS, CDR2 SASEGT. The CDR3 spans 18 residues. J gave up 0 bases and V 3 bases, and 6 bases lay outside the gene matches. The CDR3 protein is CASSDGTGRRSYNSPLHF. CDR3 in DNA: TGTGCCAGCAGTGACGGGACAGGGAGACGCTCCTATAATTCACCCCTCCACTTT.

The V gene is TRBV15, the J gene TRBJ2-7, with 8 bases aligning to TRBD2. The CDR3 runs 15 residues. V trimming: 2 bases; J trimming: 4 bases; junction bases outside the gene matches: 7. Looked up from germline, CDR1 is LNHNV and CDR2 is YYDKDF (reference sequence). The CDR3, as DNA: TGTGCCACCAGCAGACCCCCCGGGACTAGTTACGAGCAGTACTTC. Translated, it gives CATSRPPGTSYEQYF.

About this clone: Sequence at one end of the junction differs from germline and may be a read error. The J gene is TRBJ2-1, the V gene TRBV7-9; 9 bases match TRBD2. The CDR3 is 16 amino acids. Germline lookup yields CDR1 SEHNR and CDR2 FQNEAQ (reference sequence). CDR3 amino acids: CSSSLALGGREPEQFF. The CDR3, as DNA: TGTTCCAGCAGCTTAGCCCTGGGCGGGAGGGAACCTGAGCAGTTCTTC. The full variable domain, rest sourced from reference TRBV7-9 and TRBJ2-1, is DTGVSQNPRHKITKRGQNVTFRCDPISEHNRLYWYRQTLGQGPEFLTYFQNEAQLEKSRLLSDRFSAERPKGSFSTLEIQRTEQGDSAMYLCSSSLALGGREPEQFFGPGTRLTVL.

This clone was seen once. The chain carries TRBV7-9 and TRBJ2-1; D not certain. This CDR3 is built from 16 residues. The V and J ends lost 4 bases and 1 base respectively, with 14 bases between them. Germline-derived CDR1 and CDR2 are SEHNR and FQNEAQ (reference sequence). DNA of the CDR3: TGTGCCAGCAGCTCCACGACTGAACGGTCCTACAATGAGCAGTTCTTC. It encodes CASSSTTERSYNEQFF. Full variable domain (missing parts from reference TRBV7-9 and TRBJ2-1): DTGVSQNPRHKITKRGQNVTFRCDPISEHNRLYWYRQTLGQGPEFLTYFQNEAQLEKSRLLSDRFSAERPKGSFSTLEIQRTEQGDSAMYLCASSSTTERSYNEQFFGPGTRLTVL.

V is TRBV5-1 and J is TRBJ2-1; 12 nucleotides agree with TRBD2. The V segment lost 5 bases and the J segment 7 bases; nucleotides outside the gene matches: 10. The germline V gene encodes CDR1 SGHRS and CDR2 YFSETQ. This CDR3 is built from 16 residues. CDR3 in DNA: TGCGCCAGCAGTCTTCCAGCAACTAGCGGGAGGAATGAGCAGTTCTTC. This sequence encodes CASSLPATSGRNEQFF.

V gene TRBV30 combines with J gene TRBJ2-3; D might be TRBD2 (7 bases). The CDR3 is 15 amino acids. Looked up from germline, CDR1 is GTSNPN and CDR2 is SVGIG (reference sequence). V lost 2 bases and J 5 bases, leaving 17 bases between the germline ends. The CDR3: CAWSSLGGRGDTQYF. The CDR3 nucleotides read TGTGCCTGGAGTTCCCTGGGGGGGCGCGGAGATACGCAGTATTTT.

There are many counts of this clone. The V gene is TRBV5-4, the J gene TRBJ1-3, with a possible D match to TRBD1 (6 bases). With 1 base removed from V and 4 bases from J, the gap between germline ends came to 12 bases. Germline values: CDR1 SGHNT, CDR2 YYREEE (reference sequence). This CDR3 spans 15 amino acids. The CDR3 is CASSLLAGEGNTIYF. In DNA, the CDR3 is TGTGCCAGCAGCTTGTTAGCAGGGGAAGGAAACACCATATATTTT.

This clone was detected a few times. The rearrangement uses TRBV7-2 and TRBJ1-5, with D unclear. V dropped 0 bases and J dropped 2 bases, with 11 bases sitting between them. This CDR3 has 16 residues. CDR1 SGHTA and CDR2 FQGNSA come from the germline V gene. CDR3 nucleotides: TGTGCCAGCAGCTTAGCTCCGGGAATGGGCAATCAGCCCCAGCATTTT. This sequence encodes CASSLAPGMGNQPQHF.

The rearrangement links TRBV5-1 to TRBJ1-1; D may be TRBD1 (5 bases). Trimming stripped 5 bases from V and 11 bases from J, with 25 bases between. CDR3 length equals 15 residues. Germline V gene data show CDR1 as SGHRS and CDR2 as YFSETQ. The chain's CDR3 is CASRGTPLTVLTAFF. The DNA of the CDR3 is TGCGCCAGCAGAGGAACTCCCCTGACAGTTCTTACTGCTTTCTTT.

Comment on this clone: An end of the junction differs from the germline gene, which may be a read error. The chain's CDR3 is CASSLYRGSKETQYF. The CDR3 DNA follows: TGTGCTAGCAGCCTATACAGGGGTTCGAAAGAGACCCAGTACTTC. The J gene is TRBJ2-5, the V gene TRBV7-7; 7 bases align to TRBD1. This CDR3 region has 15 residues. CDR1 and CDR2 (germline): SSHAT, FNYEAQ (reference sequence).

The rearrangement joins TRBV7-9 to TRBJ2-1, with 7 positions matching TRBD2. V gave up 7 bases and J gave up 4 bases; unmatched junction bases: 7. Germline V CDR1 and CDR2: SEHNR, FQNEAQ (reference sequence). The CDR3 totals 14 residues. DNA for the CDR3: TGTGCCAGCACGCCTAGCGGATATTACAATGAGCAGTTCTTC. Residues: CASTPSGYYNEQFF.